This TCR beta chain was recorded in a study of blood T cell repertoires in COVID-19. Study summary: Some COVID-19 samples were acute and others convalescent; all came from the United States, Italy and Spain. T cells, B-cell-depleted T cells, or PBMCs supplied cDNA or gDNA.

Authors' analysis steps: Estimated nucleated cell counts came from reference gene primer amplification. Here immunoSEQ multiplex PCR was the method, and the copy in TCRdb shows in-frame clones only, minus some. That table supplies the V and J calls and clone size; D and trimming were determined from the DNA. The repertoire has 240,000 or so clones, 70% to 90% of them found once; the top ten carry 0.9% to 1%. The table lists this clone with a few counts. The CDR3 has 14 amino acids. Trimming took off 1 base at V and 1 base at J, with 8 bases between the two ends. Germline V gives CDR1 MGHRA, CDR2 YSYEKL.

The sequencing sample was made of peripheral blood. The rearrangement uses TRBV4-1 and TRBJ2-7; D ambiguous. This receptor was taken from a middle-aged woman who had recovered from COVID-19. The CDR3 reads CASSQVASSYEQYF. The CDR3 coding sequence is TGCGCCAGCAGCCAAGTTGCTAGTTCCTACGAGCAGTACTTC.